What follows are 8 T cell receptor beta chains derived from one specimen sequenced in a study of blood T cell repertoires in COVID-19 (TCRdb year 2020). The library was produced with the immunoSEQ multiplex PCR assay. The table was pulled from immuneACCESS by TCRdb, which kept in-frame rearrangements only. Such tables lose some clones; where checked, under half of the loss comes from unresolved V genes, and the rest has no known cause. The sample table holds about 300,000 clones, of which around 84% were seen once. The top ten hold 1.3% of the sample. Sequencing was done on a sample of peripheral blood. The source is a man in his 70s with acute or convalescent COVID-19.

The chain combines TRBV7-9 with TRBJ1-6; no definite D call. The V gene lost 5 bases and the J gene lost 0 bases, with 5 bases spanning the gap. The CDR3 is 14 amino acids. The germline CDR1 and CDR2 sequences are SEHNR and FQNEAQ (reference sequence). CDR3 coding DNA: TGTGCCAGCAGCCCTCCCTCCTATAATTCACCCCTCCACTTT. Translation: CASSPPSYNSPLHF.

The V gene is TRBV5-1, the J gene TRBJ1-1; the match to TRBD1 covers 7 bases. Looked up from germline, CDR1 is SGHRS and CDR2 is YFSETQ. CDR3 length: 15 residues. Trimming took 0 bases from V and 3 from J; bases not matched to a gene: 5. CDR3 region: CASSLDRQGHTEAFF. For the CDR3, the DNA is TGCGCCAGCAGCTTGGATCGACAGGGACACACTGAAGCTTTCTTT.

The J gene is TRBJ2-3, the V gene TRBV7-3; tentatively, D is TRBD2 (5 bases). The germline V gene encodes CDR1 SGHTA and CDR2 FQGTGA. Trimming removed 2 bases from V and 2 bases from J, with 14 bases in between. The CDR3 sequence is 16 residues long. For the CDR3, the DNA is TGTGCCAGCAGCTTATTTGGGTTTAGCGACACAGATACGCAGTATTTT. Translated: CASSLFGFSDTDTQYF.

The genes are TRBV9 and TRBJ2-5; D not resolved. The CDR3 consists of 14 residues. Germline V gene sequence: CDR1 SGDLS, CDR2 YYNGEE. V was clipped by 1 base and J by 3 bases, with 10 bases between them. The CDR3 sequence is CASSVTLTEETQYF. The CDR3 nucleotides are TGTGCCAGCAGCGTAACCCTAACCGAAGAGACCCAGTACTTC.

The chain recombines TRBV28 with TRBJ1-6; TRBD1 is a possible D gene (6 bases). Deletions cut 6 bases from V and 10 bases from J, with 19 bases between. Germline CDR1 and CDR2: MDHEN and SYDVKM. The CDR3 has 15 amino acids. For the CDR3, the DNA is TGTGCCAGCAGAAGACTCAGGGGAGTCGGCTCACCCCTCCACTTT. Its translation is CASRRLRGVGSPLHF.

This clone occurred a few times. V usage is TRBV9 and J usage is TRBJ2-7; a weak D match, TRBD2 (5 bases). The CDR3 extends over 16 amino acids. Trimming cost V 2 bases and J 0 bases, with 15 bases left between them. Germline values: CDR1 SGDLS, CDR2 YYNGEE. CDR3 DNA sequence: TGTGCCAGCAGCGTTGGAGGAGAGATTAACTCCTACGAGCAGTACTTC. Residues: CASSVGGEINSYEQYF.

The DNA of the CDR3 is TGTGCCAGCAGCCCCTTCGGGGGGTCCTACGAGCAGTACTTC. Encoded protein: CASSPFGGSYEQYF. V gene TRBV11-2 combines with J gene TRBJ2-7; 7 bases agree with TRBD2. J lost 1 base, V lost 5 bases, and 5 bases had no gene match. This CDR3 region has 14 residues. From germline, CDR1 is SGHAT and CDR2 FQNNGV.

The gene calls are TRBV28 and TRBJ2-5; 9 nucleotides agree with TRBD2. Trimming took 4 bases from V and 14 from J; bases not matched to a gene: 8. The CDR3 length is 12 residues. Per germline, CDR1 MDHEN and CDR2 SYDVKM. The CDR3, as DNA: TGTGCCAGCAGTTCCGGACTAGCGAGCCGCTACTTC. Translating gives CASSSGLASRYF.